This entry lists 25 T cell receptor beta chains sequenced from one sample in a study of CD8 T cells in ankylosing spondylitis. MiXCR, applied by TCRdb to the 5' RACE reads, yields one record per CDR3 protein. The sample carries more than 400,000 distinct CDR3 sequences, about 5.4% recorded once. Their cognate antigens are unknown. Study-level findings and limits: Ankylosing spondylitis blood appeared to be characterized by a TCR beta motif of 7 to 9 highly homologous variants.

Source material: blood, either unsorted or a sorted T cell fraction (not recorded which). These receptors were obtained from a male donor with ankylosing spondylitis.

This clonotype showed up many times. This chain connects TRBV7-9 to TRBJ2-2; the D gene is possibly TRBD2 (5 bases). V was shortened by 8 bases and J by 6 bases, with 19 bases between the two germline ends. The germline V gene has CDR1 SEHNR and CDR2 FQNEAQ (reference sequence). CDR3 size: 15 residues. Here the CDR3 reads CASVSSPLAPGELFF. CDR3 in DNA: TGTGCCAGCGTTAGCAGTCCCCTAGCTCCCGGGGAGCTGTTTTTT.

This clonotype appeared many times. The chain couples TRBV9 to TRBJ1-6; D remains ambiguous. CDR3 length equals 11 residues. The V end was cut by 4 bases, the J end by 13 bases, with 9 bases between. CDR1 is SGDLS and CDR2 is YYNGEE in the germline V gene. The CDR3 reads CASSNPGPLHF. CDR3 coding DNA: TGTGCCAGCAGCAATCCGGGTCCCCTCCACTTT.

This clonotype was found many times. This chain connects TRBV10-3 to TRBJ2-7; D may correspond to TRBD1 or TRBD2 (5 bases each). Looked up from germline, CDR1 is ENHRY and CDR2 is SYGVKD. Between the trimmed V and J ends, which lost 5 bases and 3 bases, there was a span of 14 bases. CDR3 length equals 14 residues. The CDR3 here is CAISIPGRIYEQYF. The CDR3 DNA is TGTGCCATCAGTATTCCGGGACGGATCTACGAGCAGTACTTC.

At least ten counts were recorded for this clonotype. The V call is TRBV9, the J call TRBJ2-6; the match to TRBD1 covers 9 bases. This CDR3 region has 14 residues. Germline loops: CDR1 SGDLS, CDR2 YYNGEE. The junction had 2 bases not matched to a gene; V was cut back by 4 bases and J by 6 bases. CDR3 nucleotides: TGTGCCAGCAGCCGACAGGGGGAGGCCAACGTCCTGACTTTC. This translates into CASSRQGEANVLTF.

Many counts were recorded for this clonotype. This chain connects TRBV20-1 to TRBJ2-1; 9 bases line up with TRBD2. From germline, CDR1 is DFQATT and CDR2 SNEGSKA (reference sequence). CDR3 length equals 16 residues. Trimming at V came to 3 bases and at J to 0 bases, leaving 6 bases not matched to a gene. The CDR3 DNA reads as TGCAGTGCTAGTGTGGCGGGAGGGAGCTCCTACAATGAGCAGTTCTTC. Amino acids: CSASVAGGSSYNEQFF.

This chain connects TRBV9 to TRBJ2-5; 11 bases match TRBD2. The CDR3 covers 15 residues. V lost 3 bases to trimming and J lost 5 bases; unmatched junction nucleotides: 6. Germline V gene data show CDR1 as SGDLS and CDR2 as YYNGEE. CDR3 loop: CASSGRLAGYETQYF. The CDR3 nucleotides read TGTGCCAGCAGCGGCCGACTAGCGGGATACGAGACCCAGTACTTC.

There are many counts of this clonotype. The CDR3 here is CSAGGLAGKETQYF. Written as DNA, the CDR3 is TGCAGTGCTGGAGGACTAGCGGGAAAAGAGACCCAGTACTTC. This sequence joins TRBV20-1 and TRBJ2-5; 12 nucleotides match TRBD2. The CDR3 totals 14 residues. The J segment lost 3 bases and the V segment lost 5 bases, leaving 4 bases of the junction unmatched. Per the germline V gene, CDR1 is DFQATT and CDR2 is SNEGSKA (reference sequence).

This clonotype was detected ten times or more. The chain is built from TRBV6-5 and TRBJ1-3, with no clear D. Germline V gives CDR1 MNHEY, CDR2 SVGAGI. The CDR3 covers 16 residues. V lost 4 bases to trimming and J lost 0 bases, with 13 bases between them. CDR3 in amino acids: CASSSPGRASGNTIYF. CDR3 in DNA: TGTGCCAGCAGTTCCCCTGGCCGAGCCTCTGGAAACACCATATATTTT.

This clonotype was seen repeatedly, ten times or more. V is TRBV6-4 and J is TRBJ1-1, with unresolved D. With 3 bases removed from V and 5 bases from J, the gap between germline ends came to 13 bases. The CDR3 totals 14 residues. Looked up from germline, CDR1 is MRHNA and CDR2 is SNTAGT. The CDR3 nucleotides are TGTGCCAGCAGTGATCAAGCGGGGTCGACTGAAGCTTTCTTT. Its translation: CASSDQAGSTEAFF.

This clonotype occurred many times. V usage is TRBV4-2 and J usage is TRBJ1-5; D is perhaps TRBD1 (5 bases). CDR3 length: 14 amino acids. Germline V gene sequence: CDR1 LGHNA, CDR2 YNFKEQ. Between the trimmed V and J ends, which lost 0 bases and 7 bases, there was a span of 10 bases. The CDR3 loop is CASSQDSGRQPQHF. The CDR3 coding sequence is TGTGCCAGCAGCCAAGATTCAGGGCGGCAGCCCCAGCATTTT.

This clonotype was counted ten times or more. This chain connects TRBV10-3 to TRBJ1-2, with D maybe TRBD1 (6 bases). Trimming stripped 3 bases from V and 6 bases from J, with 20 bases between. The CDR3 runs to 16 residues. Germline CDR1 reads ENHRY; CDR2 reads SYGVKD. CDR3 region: CAISEDAGHSWHGYTF. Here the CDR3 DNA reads TGTGCCATCAGTGAAGATGCGGGACACTCATGGCATGGCTACACCTTC.

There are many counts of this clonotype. The CDR3 DNA reads TGCGCCAGCAGCTTGGGGCCGGGACAGACCTACGAGCAGTACTTC. Translating gives CASSLGPGQTYEQYF. This chain connects TRBV5-1 to TRBJ2-7, with 7 bases that match TRBD1. CDR1 and CDR2 (germline): SGHRS, YFSETQ. The CDR3 runs to 15 residues. The ends lost 0 bases at V and 2 bases at J; junction bases unmatched: 5.

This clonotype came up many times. The CDR3 coding sequence is TGTGCCAGCAGCTTAACAGTGGGGGAGCAGTACTTC. It encodes CASSLTVGEQYF. The chain recombines TRBV7-9 with TRBJ2-7, with unresolved D. Germline CDR1 SEHNR, CDR2 FQNEAQ (reference sequence). Between the trimmed V and J ends, which lost 2 bases and 7 bases, there was a span of 9 bases. This CDR3 region has 12 residues.

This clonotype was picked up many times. CDR3 loop: CSVEVAGGYEQYF. The DNA of the CDR3 is TGCAGCGTTGAAGTGGCGGGAGGGTACGAGCAGTACTTC. The chain is built from TRBV29-1 and TRBJ2-7; 9 bases line up with TRBD2. The CDR3 is 13 amino acids. Germline loops: CDR1 SQVTM, CDR2 ANQGSEA. V was pared by 1 base and J by 4 bases, with 2 bases of the junction left unmatched.

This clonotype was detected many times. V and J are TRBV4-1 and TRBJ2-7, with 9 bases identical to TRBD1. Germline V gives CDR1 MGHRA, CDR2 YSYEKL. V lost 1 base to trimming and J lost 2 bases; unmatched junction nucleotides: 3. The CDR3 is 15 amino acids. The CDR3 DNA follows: TGCGCCAGCAGCCAAGGGACAGGGGTGGCCTACGAGCAGTACTTC. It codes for CASSQGTGVAYEQYF.

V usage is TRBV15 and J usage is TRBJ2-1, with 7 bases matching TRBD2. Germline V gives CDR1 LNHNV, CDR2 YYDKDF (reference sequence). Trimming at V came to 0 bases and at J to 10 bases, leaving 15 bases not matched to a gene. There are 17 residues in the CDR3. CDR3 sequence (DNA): TGTGCCACCAGCAGAGACATGGCGGGCGGGAGTCCGACGGAGCAGTTCTTC. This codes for CATSRDMAGGSPTEQFF.

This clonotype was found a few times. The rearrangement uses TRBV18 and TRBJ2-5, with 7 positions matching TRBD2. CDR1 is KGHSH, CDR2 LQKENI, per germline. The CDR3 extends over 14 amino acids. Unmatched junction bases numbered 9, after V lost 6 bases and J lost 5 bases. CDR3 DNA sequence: TGTGCCAGCTCCCCCGGACTAGAGGAGGAGACCCAGTACTTC. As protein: CASSPGLEEETQYF.

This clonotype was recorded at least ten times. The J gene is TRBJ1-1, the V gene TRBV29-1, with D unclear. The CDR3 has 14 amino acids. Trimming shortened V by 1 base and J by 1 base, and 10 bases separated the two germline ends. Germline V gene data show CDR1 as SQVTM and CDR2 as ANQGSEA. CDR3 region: CSVEGTVKNTEAFF. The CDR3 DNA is TGCAGCGTTGAAGGGACGGTGAAGAACACTGAAGCTTTCTTT.

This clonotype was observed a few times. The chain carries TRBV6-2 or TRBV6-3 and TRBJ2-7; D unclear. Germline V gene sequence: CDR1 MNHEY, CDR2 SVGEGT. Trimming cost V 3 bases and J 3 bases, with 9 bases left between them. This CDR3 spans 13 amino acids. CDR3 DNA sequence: TGTGCCAGCAGTTATCAGATGGGCTACGAGCAGTACTTC. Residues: CASSYQMGYEQYF.

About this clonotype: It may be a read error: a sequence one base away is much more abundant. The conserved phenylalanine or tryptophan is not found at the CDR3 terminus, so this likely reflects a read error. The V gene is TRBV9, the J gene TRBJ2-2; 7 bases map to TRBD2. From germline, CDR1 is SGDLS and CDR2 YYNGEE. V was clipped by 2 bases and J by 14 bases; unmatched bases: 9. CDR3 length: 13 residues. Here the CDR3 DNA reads TGTGCCAGCAGCGTGTCTAGCGGCCTCCCCCTGTTTATT. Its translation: CASSVSSGLPLFI.

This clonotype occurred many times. The CDR3 loop reads CSAGLAGGGKTQYF. In DNA, the CDR3 is TGCAGTGCTGGACTAGCGGGAGGAGGGAAGACCCAGTACTTC. The chain employs TRBV20-1 and TRBJ2-5; TRBD2 matches 14 bases. Germline CDR1 DFQATT, CDR2 SNEGSKA (reference sequence). The CDR3 loop spans 14 amino acids. Losses at the gene ends were 5 bases for V and 6 bases for J; bases not matched to a gene: 5.

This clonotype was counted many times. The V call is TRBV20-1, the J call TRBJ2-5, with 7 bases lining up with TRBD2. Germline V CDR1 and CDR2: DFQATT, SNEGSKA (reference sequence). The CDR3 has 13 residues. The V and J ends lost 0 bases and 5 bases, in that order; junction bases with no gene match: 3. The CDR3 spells CSARDGGWETQYF. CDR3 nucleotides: TGCAGTGCTAGAGACGGGGGGTGGGAGACCCAGTACTTC.

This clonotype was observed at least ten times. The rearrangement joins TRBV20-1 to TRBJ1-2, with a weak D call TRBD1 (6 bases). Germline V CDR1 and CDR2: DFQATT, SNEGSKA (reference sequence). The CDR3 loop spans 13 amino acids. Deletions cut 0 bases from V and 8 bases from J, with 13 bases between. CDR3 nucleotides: TGCAGTGCTAGAGATTGGTCAGGGGACGGCTACACCTTC. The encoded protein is CSARDWSGDGYTF.

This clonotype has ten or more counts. The CDR3 loop is CATSDFGTSVLDEQFF. In DNA, the CDR3 is TGTGCCACCAGTGATTTTGGGACTAGCGTTCTCGATGAGCAGTTCTTC. The chain uses TRBV24-1 and TRBJ2-1; 10 positions agree with TRBD2. The CDR3 totals 16 residues. V lost 1 base, J lost 8 bases, and 7 bases stayed unmatched. From germline, CDR1 is KGHDR and CDR2 SFDVKD.

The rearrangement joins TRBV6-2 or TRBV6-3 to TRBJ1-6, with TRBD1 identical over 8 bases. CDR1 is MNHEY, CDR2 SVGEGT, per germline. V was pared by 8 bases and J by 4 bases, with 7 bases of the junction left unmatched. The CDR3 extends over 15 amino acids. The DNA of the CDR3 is TGTGCCAGCTCGACAGGGGCGGTTTATAATTCACCCCTCCACTTT. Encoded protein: CASSTGAVYNSPLHF.